The subject of this entry is one T cell receptor (beta chain). Its matching antigen is unknown. The data originate from a study of persistence of HIV-infected CD4 T cells. CDR3 length equals 14 residues. CDR1 is MGHDK, CDR2 SYGVNS, per germline. The V and J ends lost 10 bases and 0 bases respectively, with 14 bases between them. Stimulation used about 10 ug/mL lysate from CMV-infected fibroblasts. Memory cells lacking CD40L and CD69 with high CD45RO were sorted. The immunoSEQ assay was version 4, run in survey mode. Some clones are missing from TCRdb's copy, which holds only in-frame ones; the method was immunoSEQ multiplex PCR. The sample lists approximately 26,000 clones, 78% seen once, with 0.81% in the top ten.

Specimen: CD4+ T cells sorted from PBMCs after roughly 17-hour stimulation, collected from a patient who received antiretroviral therapy. The chain uses TRBV25-1 and TRBJ2-3; D may correspond to TRBD1 or TRBD2 (5 bases each). This clonotype was sampled from an adult woman with HIV who was CMV-seropositive. CDR3 protein: CAISPGQSTDTQYF. CDR3 sequence (DNA): TGTGCCATCTCCCCGGGGCAGAGCACAGATACGCAGTATTTT. Full variable domain (remainder filled in from reference TRBV25-1 and TRBJ2-3): EADIYQTPRYLVIGTGKKITLECSQTMGHDKMYWYQQDPGMELHLIHYSYGVNSTEKGDLSSESTVSRIRTEHFPLTLESARPSHTSQYLCAISPGQSTDTQYFGPGTRLTVL.